The sequence of this T cell receptor beta chain was determined in a study of CD8 T cells in Susac syndrome (dated by TCRdb to the late 2010s). With respect to the entire study: The study used repertoire sequencing to test whether antigen drove CD8+ T cell activation and differentiation in Susac syndrome. Results and caveats for the whole study, not just this receptor: The number of individuals in the TCR sequencing and HLA analysis was acknowledged as relatively small.

High-throughput TCR beta sequencing profiled peripheral blood CD8+ and CD4+ T cells from healthy donors, Susac syndrome patients and multiple sclerosis patients. Treatment-naive patients with stable or active relapsing-remitting disease fulfilling revised McDonald criteria were used as multiple sclerosis controls. Bulk CD8+ and CD4+ T cells were purified magnetically by negative isolation, whereas CD8+ TEMRA cells were enriched by FACS. Blood was collected in EDTA tubes and processed within 24 hours, with PBMCs isolated through density gradient centrifugation. PBMCs intended for TCR sequencing were cryopreserved in liquid nitrogen and thawed later in a water bath at 37 degrees C. The sorted or isolated CD4+, CD8+ and CD8+ TEMRA cells reached a purity of at least 90%. RNA was extracted using the RNeasy kit, and roughly 0.45 to 1 ug of the RNA was reverse transcribed with random hexamers. TCR beta CDR3 regions were amplified with the immunoSEQ multiplex PCR assay covering 54 Vbeta and 13 Jbeta segments. Bias from PCR amplification was corrected by using a synthetic template baseline for primer optimization and for computational correction. The study's own analysis went as follows. Reads were annotated to V, D and J genes according to IMGT and were analyzed with immunoSEQ Analyzer, with only productive sequences retained. To calculate clonality, Shannon entropy was normalized by log2 of the number of productive unique sequences and then subtracted from one. For each patient and control, public and private clones were evaluated within the 100 most prevalent clones. Clones were defined as Susac-specific when absent from the healthy and MS cohorts, from about 1,100 published viral clones and from other ImmuneACCESS disease sequences. The raw public data were reprocessed by TCRdb itself: fastp quality trimming at Q25, MiXCR clonotype calling, in-frame beta chains only. CDR3 protein sequences are deduplicated, and each keeps its most common genes and DNA. What appears here as the V and J calls and clone size reflects TCRdb's work, not the paper's. Within this sample are hundreds of thousands of distinct CDR3 sequences, with 90% to 95% of them counted one time only. 0.055% to 0.075% of the sample goes to the ten largest clones.

From the cysteine up to the phenylalanine, the CDR3 has a length of 14 residues. Solely the CDR3 DNA is kept, with 42 bases framed from the first base. V has 5 bases trimmed and J has 1 base trimmed; junction bases matching no gene number 5. CDR1 and CDR2 are read off the germline V gene (reference sequence) as DFQATT and SNEGSKA. Turning to this clonotype: No antigen is known for it. Base qualities are not provided; no much larger clone lies one nucleotide away.

This sequence originates from a human donor with multiple sclerosis. The sample consisted of CD4+ T cells from PBMCs. Here the chain combines TRBV20-1 and TRBJ2-3, with TRBD2 identical over 8 junction bases. The CDR3 region reads CSARRGGGTDTQYF. The sequenced DNA is TGCAGTGCTCGTCGGGGGGGCGGCACAGATACGCAGTATTTT.